The 12 T cell receptor beta chains reported below all come from one sample, sequenced in a study of T cell repertoires in cytomegalovirus infection. Using its own MiXCR run on the reads, TCRdb lists one record per CDR3 protein. The sample lists over 90,000 distinct CDR3 sequences, approximately 15% occurring once. The sequenced sample was PBMCs. All receptors derive from a human donor in good health (CMV status not recorded). Some clones in this sample may be carry-over from other donors' samples.

This sequence joins TRBV12-3 or TRBV12-4 and TRBJ1-1, with D unresolved. The CDR3 is 14 residues long. V was pared by 7 bases and J by 3 bases, with 15 bases between. CDR3 residues: CASTLWRDYTEAFF. CDR3 DNA: TGTGCCAGCACCCTATGGAGGGATTACACTGAAGCTTTCTTT.

This clonotype was found a few times. The rearrangement links TRBV3-1 to TRBJ2-5, with D perhaps being TRBD1 or TRBD2 (5 bases each). Germline CDR1 LGHDT, CDR2 YNNKEL (reference sequence). Trimming left V 7 bases short and J 1 base short, with 13 bases between. The CDR3 loop spans 14 amino acids. The CDR3 DNA reads TGTGCCAGCAACCCTTACGGGGCCCAAGAGACCCAGTACTTC. Amino acid sequence: CASNPYGAQETQYF.

The chain joins TRBV11-3 to TRBJ2-1, with 8 nucleotides matching TRBD1. Germline trimming cut 5 bases from V and 1 base from J; bases unmatched to any gene: 4. Germline loops: CDR1 SGHNT, CDR2 YENEEA. This CDR3 has 15 amino acids. In DNA, the CDR3 is TGTGCCAGCAGCCCCGGGACAGGTTCCTACAATGAGCAGTTCTTC. Encoded protein: CASSPGTGSYNEQFF.

This clonotype has at least ten counts. The chain employs TRBV7-2 and TRBJ2-1; 7 bases are shared with TRBD2. The V gene's germline CDR1 is SGHTA and CDR2 FQGNSA. Losses at the gene ends were 4 bases for V and 12 bases for J; bases not matched to a gene: 12. The CDR3 is made up of 14 amino acids. CDR3 sequence (DNA): TGTGCCAGCAGCTCCATTTTGGGGGGGGGAGGGCAGTTCTTC. It is translated as CASSSILGGGGQFF.

The chain employs TRBV5-1 and TRBJ2-3; 7 positions agree with TRBD1. Germline V gene data show CDR1 as SGHRS and CDR2 as YFSETQ. This CDR3 is built from 16 residues. The V gene end was trimmed by 1 base and the J gene end by 1 base; junction bases not matched to a gene: 6. CDR3 DNA: TGCGCCAGCAGCTTGACGACAGGGATTGGCACAGATACGCAGTATTTT. Translated: CASSLTTGIGTDTQYF.

Ten or more counts support this clonotype. J is TRBJ2-7 and V is TRBV7-2, with 11 bases lining up with TRBD1. The CDR3 contains 14 residues. Germline trimming cut 4 bases from V and 7 bases from J; bases unmatched to any gene: 6. CDR1 and CDR2 from the germline V gene are SGHTA and FQGNSA. The DNA for the CDR3 is TGTGCCAGCAGCTACGGGACAGGGGGTTGGGAGCAGTACTTC. It codes for CASSYGTGGWEQYF.

This clonotype was seen ten or more times. The chain has TRBV7-2 and TRBJ2-3, with TRBD2 matching over 10 bases. The junction had 4 bases not matched to a gene; V was cut back by 5 bases and J by 2 bases. CDR3 length equals 15 residues. CDR1 is SGHTA and CDR2 is FQGNSA in the germline V gene. DNA for the CDR3: TGTGCCAGCAGCCCTGGACTAGCGGCCACAGATACGCAGTATTTT. Translation: CASSPGLAATDTQYF.

This rearrangement joins TRBV10-2 to TRBJ1-2; 7 bases align to TRBD1. Looked up from germline, CDR1 is WSHSY and CDR2 is SAAADI. The CDR3 is made up of 13 amino acids. V lost 3 bases, J lost 4 bases, and 2 bases stayed unmatched. This CDR3 reads CASSETGVYGYTF. The CDR3 DNA reads TGCGCCAGCAGTGAAACAGGGGTCTATGGCTACACCTTC.

A note on this clonotype: It may be a read error: a sequence one base away is much more abundant. J is TRBJ1-6 and V is TRBV7-9; D is ambiguous. Germline CDR1 reads SEHNR; CDR2 reads FQNEAQ (reference sequence). The CDR3 loop spans 15 amino acids. This CDR3 reads CASSLVVGYNSPFHF. The CDR3 DNA reads TGTGCCAGCAGCTTAGTAGTAGGGTATAATTCACCCTTCCACTTT. The full variable domain, completed using reference TRBV7-9 and TRBJ1-6, is DTGVSQNPRHKITKRGQNVTFRCDPISEHNRLYWYRQTLGQGPEFLTYFQNEAQLEKSRLLSDRFSAERPKGSFSTLEIQRTEQGDSAMYLCASSLVVGYNSPFHFGNGTRLTVT.

The rearrangement joins TRBV10-3 to TRBJ2-2; no reliable D call. The CDR3 is 13 amino acids. The V gene lost 7 bases and the J gene lost 1 base, with 7 bases spanning the gap. Germline CDR1 ENHRY, CDR2 SYGVKD. CDR3 nucleotides: TGTGCCATCATGGGCAAGAACACCGGGGAGCTGTTTTTT. It specifies CAIMGKNTGELFF.

This chain joins TRBV20-1 and TRBJ1-1, with D uncertain. V was cut by 5 bases and J by 0 bases, with 16 bases left in between. This CDR3 comprises 15 residues. Per germline, CDR1 DFQATT and CDR2 SNEGSKA (reference sequence). CDR3 in amino acids: CSASKQTRMNTEAFF. The CDR3 DNA sequence: TGCAGTGCTTCCAAGCAGACAAGGATGAACACTGAAGCTTTCTTT.

The table lists this clonotype with many counts. The J gene is TRBJ1-1, the V gene TRBV7-2; no firm D call. Trimming removed 5 bases from V and 5 bases from J, with 12 bases in between. Germline V lookup: CDR1 SGHTA, CDR2 FQGNSA. The CDR3 is 13 amino acids. CDR3 amino acids: CASSEAAGTEAFF. The CDR3 DNA follows: TGTGCCAGCAGCGAGGCCGCTGGAACTGAAGCTTTCTTT.